One T cell receptor beta chain is described in this entry. Its specificity is unknown. This entry is derived from a study of vaccination and CD4 T cells after COVID-19. Treatment reported: roughly 11-day PBMC culture with coronavirus spike peptide pools or control peptides (ViraFEST assay). The CDR3 covers 12 residues. Trimming took off 2 bases at V and 9 bases at J, with 8 bases between the two ends. From germline, CDR1 is SGHDT and CDR2 YYEEEE. An Oncomine TCR Beta short-read assay was used to sequence the DNA from cultured CD4+ T cells. TCRdb called the PCR reads again in MiXCR, with one record for every CDR3 protein. The table includes about 15,000 distinct CDR3 sequences, around 32% detected once.

Sequencing input: cultured CD4+ T cells from blood. The receptor's source is a human donor with COVID-19. The V call is TRBV5-6, the J call TRBJ2-2; tentative D call: TRBD2 (5 bases). The CDR3 sequence: CASSFRLRELFF. The DNA for the CDR3 is TGTGCCAGCAGCTTCCGACTACGGGAGCTGTTTTTT.